The 2 T cell receptor beta chains presented below share a single source sample, sequenced in a study of shared T cell receptors in the human thymus. TCRdb's table, derived via immunoSEQ multiplex PCR, lists solely in-frame clones and lacks some. This sample yields roughly 410,000 clones, of which more than 85% are seen a single time; approximately 0.02% belongs to the top ten. Sequences were obtained from thymocytes. Every receptor here comes from a human donor.

The CDR3 is CASRRVGPTEAFF. The CDR3 nucleotides read TGCGCCAGCAGGAGGGTCGGTCCCACTGAAGCTTTCTTT. The chain combines TRBV10-2 with TRBJ1-1, with D unclear. Germline values: CDR1 WSHSY, CDR2 SAAADI. V lost 6 bases and J 4 bases, leaving 12 bases between the germline ends. The CDR3 has 13 amino acids.

The rearrangement links TRBV11-2 to TRBJ2-1; possible D gene TRBD2, 5 bases. V gave up 1 base and J gave up 8 bases, with 9 bases separating them. The CDR3 contains 13 residues. From germline, CDR1 is SGHAT and CDR2 FQNNGV. The CDR3: CASSLASLYEQFF. Written as DNA, the CDR3 is TGTGCCAGCAGCTTAGCTAGCTTGTATGAGCAGTTCTTC.